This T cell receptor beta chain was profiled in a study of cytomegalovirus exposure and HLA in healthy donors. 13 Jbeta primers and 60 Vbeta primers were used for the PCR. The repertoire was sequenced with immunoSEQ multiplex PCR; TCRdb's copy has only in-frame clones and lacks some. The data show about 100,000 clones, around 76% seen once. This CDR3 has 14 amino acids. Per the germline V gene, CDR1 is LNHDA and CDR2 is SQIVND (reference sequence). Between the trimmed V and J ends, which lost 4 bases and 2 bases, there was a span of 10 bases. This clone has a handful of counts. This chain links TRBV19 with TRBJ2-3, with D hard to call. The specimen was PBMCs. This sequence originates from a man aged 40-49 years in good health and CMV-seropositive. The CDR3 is CASSTIPFTDTQYF. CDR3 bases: TGTGCCAGTAGTACCATTCCATTCACAGATACGCAGTATTTT. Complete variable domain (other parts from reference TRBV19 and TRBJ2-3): DGGITQSPKYLFRKEGQNVTLSCEQNLNHDAMYWYRQDPGQGLRLIYYSQIVNDFQKGDIAEGYSVSREKKESFPLTVTSAQKNPTAFYLCASSTIPFTDTQYFGPGTRLTVL.